What follows describes a single T cell receptor (beta chain). Its antigen remains unknown. The repertoire was sequenced with immunoSEQ multiplex PCR; TCRdb's copy has only in-frame clones and lacks some. The sample records tens of thousands of clones, 70% to 75% being singletons. The data derive from a study of radiotherapy plus CTLA-4 blockade in lung cancer. Patients had chemo-refractory metastatic non-small-cell lung cancer and received focal radiation plus CTLA-4 blockade that used ipilimumab. The V and J ends lost 0 bases and 5 bases, in that order; junction bases with no gene match: 5. Germline assignment: CDR1 SGHRS and CDR2 YFSETQ. This CDR3 region has 15 residues. Study-wide results and caveats: It was early blood T cell clone dynamics, with interferon-beta, that reportedly best predicted response.

The material was peripheral blood, obtained from a patient treated with radiotherapy plus ipilimumab. The receptor was isolated from a human donor with non-small cell lung cancer whose response to radiotherapy plus ipilimumab could not be evaluated. The chain links TRBV5-1 to TRBJ1-1; 9 nucleotides agree with TRBD1. CDR3 protein: CASSLVGQGRTEAFF. As DNA, the CDR3 is TGCGCCAGCAGCTTGGTTGGACAGGGGAGGACTGAAGCTTTCTTT. Full variable domain (missing parts from reference TRBV5-1 and TRBJ1-1): KAGVTQTPRYLIKTRGQQVTLSCSPISGHRSVSWYQQTPGQGLQFLFEYFSETQRNKGNFPGRFSGRQFSNSRSEMNVSTLELGDSALYLCASSLVGQGRTEAFFGQGTRLTVV.